This TCR beta chain was recovered during a study of cytomegalovirus exposure and HLA in healthy donors. Findings and limits, study-wide: A list of approximately 160 TCR beta chains associated with cytomegalovirus was given. An analysis done earlier found most TCR beta V segments productive about 87% or about 30% of the time.

Worth noting for this clone: Its antigen is currently unknown.

The PCR made use of 60 Vbeta and 13 Jbeta primers. Data came from immunoSEQ multiplex PCR; TCRdb stores just in-frame clones and leaves some out. This table holds roughly 97,000 clones, around 82% found once. Trimming removed 1 base at V and 7 bases at J, with 11 bases between. The germline V gene encodes CDR1 LGHNT and CDR2 FRNRAP. The CDR3 length is 14 residues. The sample taken for sequencing was PBMCs. The chain uses TRBV12-5 and TRBJ2-1, with D perhaps matching TRBD1 (6 bases). The sequence was collected from a man aged 35 to 55 in good health and CMV-seropositive. The CDR3 DNA reads as TGTGCTAGTGGTTTGGAAGGCACAGGGAATGAGCAGTTCTTC. As protein: CASGLEGTGNEQFF.